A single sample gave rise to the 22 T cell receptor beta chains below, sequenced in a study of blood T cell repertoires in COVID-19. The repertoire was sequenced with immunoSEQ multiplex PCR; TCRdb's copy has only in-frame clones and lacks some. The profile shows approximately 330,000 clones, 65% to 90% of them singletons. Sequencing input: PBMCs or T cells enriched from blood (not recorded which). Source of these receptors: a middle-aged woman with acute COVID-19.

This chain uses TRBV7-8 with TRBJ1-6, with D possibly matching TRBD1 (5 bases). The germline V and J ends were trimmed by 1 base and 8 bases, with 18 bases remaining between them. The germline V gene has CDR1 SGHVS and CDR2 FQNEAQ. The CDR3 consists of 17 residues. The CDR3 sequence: CASSLVSIGGFDSPLHF. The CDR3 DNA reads TGTGCCAGCAGCTTAGTATCTATCGGGGGGTTTGATTCACCCCTCCACTTT.

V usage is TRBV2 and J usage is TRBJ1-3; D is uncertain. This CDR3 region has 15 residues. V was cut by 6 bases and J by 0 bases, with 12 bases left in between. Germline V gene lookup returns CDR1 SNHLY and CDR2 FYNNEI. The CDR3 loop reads CASRTKDFSGNTIYF. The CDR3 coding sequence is TGTGCCAGCAGGACTAAGGACTTCTCTGGAAACACCATATATTTT.

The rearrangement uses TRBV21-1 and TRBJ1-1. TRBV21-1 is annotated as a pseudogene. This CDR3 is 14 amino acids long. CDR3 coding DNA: TGTGCCAGCAGCCCTACCGAGGGGAACACTGAAGCTTTCTTT. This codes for CASSPTEGNTEAFF.

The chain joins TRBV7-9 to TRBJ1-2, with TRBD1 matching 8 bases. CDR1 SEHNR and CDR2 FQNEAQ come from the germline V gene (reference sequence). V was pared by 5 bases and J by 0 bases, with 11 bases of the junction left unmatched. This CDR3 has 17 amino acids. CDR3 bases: TGTGCCAGCAGCGAGGACAGGGCCATACGAGCTAACTATGGCTACACCTTC. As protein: CASSEDRAIRANYGYTF.

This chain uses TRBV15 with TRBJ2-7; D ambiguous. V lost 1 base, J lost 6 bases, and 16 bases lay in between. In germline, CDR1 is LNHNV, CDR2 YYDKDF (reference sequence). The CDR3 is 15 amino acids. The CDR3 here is CATSRASRYGSEQYF. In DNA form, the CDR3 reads TGTGCCACCAGCAGAGCTTCCCGATATGGTAGCGAGCAGTACTTC.

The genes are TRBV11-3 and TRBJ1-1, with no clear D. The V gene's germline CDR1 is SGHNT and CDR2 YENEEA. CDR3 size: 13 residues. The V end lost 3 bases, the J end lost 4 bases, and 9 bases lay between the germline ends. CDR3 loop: CASSLYRGTEAFF. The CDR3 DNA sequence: TGTGCCAGCAGCTTGTACCGGGGCACTGAAGCTTTCTTT. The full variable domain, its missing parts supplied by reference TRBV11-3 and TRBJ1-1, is EAGVVQSPRYKIIEKKQPVAFWCNPISGHNTLYWYLQNLGQGPELLIRYENEEAVDDSQLPKDRFSAERLKGVDSTLKIQPAELGDSAVYLCASSLYRGTEAFFGQGTRLTVV.

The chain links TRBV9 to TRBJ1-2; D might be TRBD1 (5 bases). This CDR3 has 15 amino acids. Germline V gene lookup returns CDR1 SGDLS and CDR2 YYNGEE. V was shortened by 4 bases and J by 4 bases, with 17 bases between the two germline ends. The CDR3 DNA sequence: TGTGCCAGCAGCCTCGAAGTTGGGGGAGGCTATGGCTACACCTTC. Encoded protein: CASSLEVGGGYGYTF.

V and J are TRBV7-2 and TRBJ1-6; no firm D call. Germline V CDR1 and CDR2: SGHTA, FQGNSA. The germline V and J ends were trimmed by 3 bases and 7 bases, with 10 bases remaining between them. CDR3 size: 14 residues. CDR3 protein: CASSLQPGNSPLHF. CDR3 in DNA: TGTGCCAGCAGCTTGCAACCGGGGAATTCACCCCTCCACTTT.

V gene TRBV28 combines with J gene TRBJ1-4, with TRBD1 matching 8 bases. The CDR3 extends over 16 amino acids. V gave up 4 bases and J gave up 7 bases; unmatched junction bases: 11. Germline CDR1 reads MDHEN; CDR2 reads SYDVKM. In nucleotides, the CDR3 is TGTGCCAGCAGTTCACATGGACAGGGTAGGCGTGAAAAACTGTTTTTT. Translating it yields CASSSHGQGRREKLFF. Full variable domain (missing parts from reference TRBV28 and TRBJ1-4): DVKVTQSSRYLVKRTGEKVFLECVQDMDHENMFWYRQDPGLGLRLIYFSYDVKMKEKGDIPEGYSVSREKKERFSLILESASTNQTSMYLCASSSHGQGRREKLFFGSGTQLSVL.

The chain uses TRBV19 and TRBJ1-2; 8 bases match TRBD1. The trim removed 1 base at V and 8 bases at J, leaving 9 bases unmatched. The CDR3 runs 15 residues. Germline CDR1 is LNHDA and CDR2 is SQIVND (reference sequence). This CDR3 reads CASSIVFLAGGGYTF. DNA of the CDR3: TGTGCCAGTAGTATAGTGTTTCTGGCAGGGGGCGGCTACACCTTC.

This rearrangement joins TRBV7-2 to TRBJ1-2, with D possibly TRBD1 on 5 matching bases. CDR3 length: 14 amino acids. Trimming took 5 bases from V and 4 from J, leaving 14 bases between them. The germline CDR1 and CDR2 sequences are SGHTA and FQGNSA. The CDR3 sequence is CASSPGGVGYGYTF. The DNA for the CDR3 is TGTGCCAGCAGCCCCGGAGGGGTCGGCTATGGCTACACCTTC. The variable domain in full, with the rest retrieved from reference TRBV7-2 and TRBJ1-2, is GAGVSQSPSNKVTEKGKDVELRCDPISGHTALYWYRQSLGQGLEFLIYFQGNSAPDKSGLPSDRFSAERTGGSVSTLTIQRTQQEDSAVYLCASSPGGVGYGYTFGSGTRLTVV.

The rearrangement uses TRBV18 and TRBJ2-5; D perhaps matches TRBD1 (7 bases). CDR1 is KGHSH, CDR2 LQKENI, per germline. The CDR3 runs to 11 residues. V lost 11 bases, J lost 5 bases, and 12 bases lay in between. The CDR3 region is CAGGGLETQYF. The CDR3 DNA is TGTGCCGGAGGGGGCTTGGAGACCCAGTACTTC.

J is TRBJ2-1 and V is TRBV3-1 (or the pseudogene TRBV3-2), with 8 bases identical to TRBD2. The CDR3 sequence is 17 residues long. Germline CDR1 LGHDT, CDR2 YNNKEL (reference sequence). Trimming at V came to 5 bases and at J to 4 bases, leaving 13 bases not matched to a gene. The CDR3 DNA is TGTGCCAGCAGCTCCTACGGACTAGCCACCCCGTACAATGAGCAGTTCTTC. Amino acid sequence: CASSSYGLATPYNEQFF.

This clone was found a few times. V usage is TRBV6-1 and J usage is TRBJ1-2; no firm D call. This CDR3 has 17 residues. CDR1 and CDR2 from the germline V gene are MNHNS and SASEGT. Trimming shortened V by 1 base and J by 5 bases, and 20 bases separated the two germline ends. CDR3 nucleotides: TGTGCCAGCAGTGAAGGGGCGGGGTTTCTGGACCCTTATGGCTACACCTTC. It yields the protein CASSEGAGFLDPYGYTF.

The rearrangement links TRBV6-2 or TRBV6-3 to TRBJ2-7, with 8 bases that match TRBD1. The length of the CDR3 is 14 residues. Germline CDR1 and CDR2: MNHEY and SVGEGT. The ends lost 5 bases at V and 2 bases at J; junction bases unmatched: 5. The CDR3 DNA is TGTGCCAGCAGTCGACAGGGGATTCCCTACGAGCAGTACTTC. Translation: CASSRQGIPYEQYF.

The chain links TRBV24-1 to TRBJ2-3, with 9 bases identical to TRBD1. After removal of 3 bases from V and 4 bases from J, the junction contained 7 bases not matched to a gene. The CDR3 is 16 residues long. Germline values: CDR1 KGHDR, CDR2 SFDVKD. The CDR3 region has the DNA TGTGCCACCAGTGATAAGACAGGGGGAAGAGCAGATACGCAGTATTTT. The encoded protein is CATSDKTGGRADTQYF.

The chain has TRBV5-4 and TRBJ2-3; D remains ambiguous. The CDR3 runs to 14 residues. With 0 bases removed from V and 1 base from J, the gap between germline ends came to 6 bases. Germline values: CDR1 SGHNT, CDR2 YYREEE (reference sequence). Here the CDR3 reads CASSLAFRTDTQYF. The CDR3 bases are TGTGCCAGCAGCTTGGCCTTCCGCACAGATACGCAGTATTTT.

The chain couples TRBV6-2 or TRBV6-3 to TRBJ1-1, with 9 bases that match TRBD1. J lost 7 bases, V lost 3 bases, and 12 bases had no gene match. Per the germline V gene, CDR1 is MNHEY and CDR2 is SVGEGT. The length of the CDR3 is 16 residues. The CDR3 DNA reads TGTGCCAGCAGTTATTATACAGGGGGCGGTTTAGGTGAAGCTTTCTTT. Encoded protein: CASSYYTGGGLGEAFF.

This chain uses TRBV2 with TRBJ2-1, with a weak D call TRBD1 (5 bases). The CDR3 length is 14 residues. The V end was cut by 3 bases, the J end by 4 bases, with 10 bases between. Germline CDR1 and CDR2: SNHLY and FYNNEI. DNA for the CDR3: TGTGCCAGCAGTGACCAGGGTTTGTACAATGAGCAGTTCTTC. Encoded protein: CASSDQGLYNEQFF.

As DNA, the CDR3 is TGCAGCGTCGCAGGGGGCGTCAACTATGGCTACACCTTC. This sequence encodes CSVAGGVNYGYTF. The chain carries TRBV29-1 and TRBJ1-2; 8 bases match TRBD1. The ends lost 6 bases at V and 2 bases at J; junction bases unmatched: 5. Germline lookup yields CDR1 SQVTM and CDR2 ANQGSEA. The CDR3 totals 13 residues.

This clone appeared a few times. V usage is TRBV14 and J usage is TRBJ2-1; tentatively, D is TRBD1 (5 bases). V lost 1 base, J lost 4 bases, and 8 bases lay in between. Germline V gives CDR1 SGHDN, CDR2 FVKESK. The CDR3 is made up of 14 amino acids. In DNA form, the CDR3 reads TGTGCCAGCAGCCAAGTCAAGGGGTACAATGAGCAGTTCTTC. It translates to CASSQVKGYNEQFF. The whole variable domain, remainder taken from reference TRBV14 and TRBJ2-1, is EAGVTQFPSHSVIEKGQTVTLRCDPISGHDNLYWYRRVMGKEIKFLLHFVKESKQDESGMPNNRFLAERTGGTYSTLKVQPAELEDSGVYFCASSQVKGYNEQFFGPGTRLTVL.

The CDR3 loop reads CASSLVGRGRLAVSYEQYF. In DNA form, the CDR3 reads TGTGCCAGCAGCTTGGTTGGCAGGGGGCGACTAGCGGTATCCTACGAGCAGTACTTC. The chain combines TRBV7-8 with TRBJ2-7, with D perhaps TRBD2 (9 bases). Trimming shortened V by 3 bases and J by 1 base, and 25 bases separated the two germline ends. Germline values: CDR1 SGHVS, CDR2 FQNEAQ. This CDR3 contains 19 residues.